The T cell receptor (beta chain) described here comes from a study of blood T cells in healthy people across ages. The sample holds a few counts of this clonotype. This CDR3 has 18 residues. V lost 4 bases to trimming and J lost 0 bases, with 18 bases between them. Germline V CDR1 and CDR2: KGHDR, SFDVKD. Next came a second PCR, run for about 6 to 11 cycles, which used a sample-barcoded 5' primer along with a J-beta primer mix. Each CDR3 protein is one row after TCRdb ran MiXCR on the 5' RACE reads. The profile shows 850,000 to 1,000,000 distinct CDR3 sequences, roughly 50% of them singletons. The receptor's source is a woman aged 60-75 years in good health. The sample taken for sequencing was blood. This rearrangement joins TRBV24-1 to TRBJ2-1, with D possibly matching TRBD1 (5 bases). The CDR3 nucleotides are TGTGCCACCAGTGAAGCGATTACAGGACCTTACTCCTACAATGAGCAGTTCTTC. As protein: CATSEAITGPYSYNEQFF.